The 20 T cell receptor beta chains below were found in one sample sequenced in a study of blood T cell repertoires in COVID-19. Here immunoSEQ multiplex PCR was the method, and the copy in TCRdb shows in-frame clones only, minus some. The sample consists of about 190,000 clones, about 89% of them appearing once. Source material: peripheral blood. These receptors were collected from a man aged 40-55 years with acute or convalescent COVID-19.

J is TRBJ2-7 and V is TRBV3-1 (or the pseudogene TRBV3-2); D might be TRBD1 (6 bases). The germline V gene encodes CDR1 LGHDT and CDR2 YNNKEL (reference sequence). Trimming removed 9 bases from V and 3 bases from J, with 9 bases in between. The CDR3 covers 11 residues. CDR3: CASQTGYEQYF. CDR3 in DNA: TGTGCCAGTCAGACAGGCTACGAGCAGTACTTC.

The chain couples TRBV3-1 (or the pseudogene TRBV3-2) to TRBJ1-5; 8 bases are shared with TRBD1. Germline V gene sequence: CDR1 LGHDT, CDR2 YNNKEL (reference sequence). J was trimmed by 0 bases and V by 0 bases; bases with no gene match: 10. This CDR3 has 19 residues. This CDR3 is CASSQDRQGAIGSNQPQHF. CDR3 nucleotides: TGTGCCAGCAGCCAAGATCGGCAGGGGGCGATTGGTAGCAATCAGCCCCAGCATTTT.

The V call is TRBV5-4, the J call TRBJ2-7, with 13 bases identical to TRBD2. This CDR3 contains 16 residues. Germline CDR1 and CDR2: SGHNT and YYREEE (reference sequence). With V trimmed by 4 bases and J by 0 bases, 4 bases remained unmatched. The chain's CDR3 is CASSQGLAGSSYEQYF. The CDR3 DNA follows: TGTGCCAGCAGCCAGGGACTAGCGGGGAGCTCCTACGAGCAGTACTTC. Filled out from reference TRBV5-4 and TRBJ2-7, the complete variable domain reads ETGVTQSPTHLIKTRGQQVTLRCSSQSGHNTVSWYQQALGQGPQFIFQYYREEENGRGNFPPRFSGLQFPNYSSELNVNALELDDSALYLCASSQGLAGSSYEQYFGPGTRLTVT.

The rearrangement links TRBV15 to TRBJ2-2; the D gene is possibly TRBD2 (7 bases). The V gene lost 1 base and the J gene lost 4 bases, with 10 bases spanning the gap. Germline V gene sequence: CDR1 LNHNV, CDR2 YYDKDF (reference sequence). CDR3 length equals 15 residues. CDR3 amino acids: CATSRVGGLTGELFF. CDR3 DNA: TGTGCCACCAGCAGAGTCGGGGGGCTCACCGGGGAGCTGTTTTTT.

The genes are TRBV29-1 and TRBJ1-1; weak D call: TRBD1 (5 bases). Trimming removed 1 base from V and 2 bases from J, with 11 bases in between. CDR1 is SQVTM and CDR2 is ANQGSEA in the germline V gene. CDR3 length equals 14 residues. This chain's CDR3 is CSVEVVWGNTEAFF. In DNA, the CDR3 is TGCAGCGTTGAAGTTGTATGGGGCAACACTGAAGCTTTCTTT.

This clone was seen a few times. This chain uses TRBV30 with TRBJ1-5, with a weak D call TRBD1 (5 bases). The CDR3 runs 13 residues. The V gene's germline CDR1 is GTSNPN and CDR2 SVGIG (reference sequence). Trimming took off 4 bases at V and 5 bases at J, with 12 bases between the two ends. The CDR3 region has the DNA TGTGCCTGGACGGCCGGGGGTTATCAGCCCCAGCATTTT. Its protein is CAWTAGGYQPQHF.

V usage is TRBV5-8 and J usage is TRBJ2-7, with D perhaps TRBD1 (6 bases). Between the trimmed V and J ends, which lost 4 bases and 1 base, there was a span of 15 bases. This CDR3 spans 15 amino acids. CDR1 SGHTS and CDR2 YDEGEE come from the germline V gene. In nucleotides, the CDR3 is TGTGCCAGCAGCCCTCCGGCAGGGGTATCCTACGAGCAGTACTTC. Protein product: CASSPPAGVSYEQYF.

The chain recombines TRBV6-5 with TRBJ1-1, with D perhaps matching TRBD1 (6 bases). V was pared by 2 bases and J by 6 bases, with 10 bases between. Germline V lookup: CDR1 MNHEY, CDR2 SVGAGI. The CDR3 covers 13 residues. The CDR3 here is CASSYNRVSEAFF. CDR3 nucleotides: TGTGCCAGCAGTTACAACAGGGTTTCTGAAGCTTTCTTT.

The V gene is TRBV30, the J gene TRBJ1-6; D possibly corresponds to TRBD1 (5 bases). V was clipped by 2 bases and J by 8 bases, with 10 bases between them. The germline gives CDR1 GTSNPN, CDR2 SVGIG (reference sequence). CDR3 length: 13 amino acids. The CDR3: CAWSSQGDSPLHF. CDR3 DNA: TGTGCCTGGAGTTCTCAGGGCGATTCACCCCTCCACTTT.

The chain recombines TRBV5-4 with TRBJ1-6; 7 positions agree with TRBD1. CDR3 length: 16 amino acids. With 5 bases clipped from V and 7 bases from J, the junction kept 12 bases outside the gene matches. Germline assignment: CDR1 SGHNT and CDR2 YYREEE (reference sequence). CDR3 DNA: TGTGCCAGCAGTCGTAATCCGGGACAGCAGAATTCACCCCTCCACTTT. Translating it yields CASSRNPGQQNSPLHF.

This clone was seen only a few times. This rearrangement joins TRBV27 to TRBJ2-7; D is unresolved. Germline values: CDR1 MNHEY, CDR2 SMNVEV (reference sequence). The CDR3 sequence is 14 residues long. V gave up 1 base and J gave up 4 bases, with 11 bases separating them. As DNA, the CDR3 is TGTGCCAGCAGTTTATACGCGGCTACTTACGAGCAGTACTTC. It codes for CASSLYAATYEQYF.

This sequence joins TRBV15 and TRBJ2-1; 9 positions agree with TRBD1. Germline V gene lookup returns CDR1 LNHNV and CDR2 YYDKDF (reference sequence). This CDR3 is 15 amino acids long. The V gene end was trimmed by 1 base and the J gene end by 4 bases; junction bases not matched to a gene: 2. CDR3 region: CATSRGQGGYNEQFF. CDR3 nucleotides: TGTGCCACCAGCAGAGGACAGGGGGGATACAATGAGCAGTTCTTC.

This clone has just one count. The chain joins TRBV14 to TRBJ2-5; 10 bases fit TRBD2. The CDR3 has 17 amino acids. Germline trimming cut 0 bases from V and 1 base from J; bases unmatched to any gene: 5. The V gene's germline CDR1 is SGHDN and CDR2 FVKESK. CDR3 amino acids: CASSQDRSGGAQETQYF. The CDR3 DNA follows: TGTGCCAGCAGCCAAGATAGGAGCGGGGGGGCCCAAGAGACCCAGTACTTC.

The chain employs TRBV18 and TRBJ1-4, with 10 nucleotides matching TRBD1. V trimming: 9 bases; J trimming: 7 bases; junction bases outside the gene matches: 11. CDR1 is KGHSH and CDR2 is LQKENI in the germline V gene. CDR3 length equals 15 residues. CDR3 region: CASGQDRGLREKLFF. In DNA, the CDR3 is TGTGCCAGTGGACAAGACAGGGGGCTGCGTGAAAAACTGTTTTTT.

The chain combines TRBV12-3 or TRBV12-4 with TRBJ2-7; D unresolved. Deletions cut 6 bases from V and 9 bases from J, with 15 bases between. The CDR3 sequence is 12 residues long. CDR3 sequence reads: CASSPRGIGQYF. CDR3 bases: TGTGCCAGCAGCCCCCGTGGCATTGGGCAGTACTTC.

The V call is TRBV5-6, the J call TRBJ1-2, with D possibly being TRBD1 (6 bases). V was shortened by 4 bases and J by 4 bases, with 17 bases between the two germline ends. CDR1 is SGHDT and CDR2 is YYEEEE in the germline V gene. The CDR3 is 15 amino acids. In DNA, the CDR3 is TGTGCCAGCAGCCCGAGGGGGGGCGTGAGCTATGGCTACACCTTC. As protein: CASSPRGGVSYGYTF. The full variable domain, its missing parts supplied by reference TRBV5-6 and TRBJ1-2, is DAGVTQSPTHLIKTRGQQVTLRCSPKSGHDTVSWYQQALGQGPQFIFQYYEEEERQRGNFPDRFSGHQFPNYSSELNVNALLLGDSALYLCASSPRGGVSYGYTFGSGTRLTVV.

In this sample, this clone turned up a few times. The chain's CDR3 is CASRRWYEQYF. In DNA, the CDR3 is TGTGCCAGCAGGAGATGGTACGAGCAGTACTTC. This chain uses TRBV28 with TRBJ2-7; D not certain. The CDR3 spans 11 residues. Per the germline V gene, CDR1 is MDHEN and CDR2 is SYDVKM. The V end was cut by 6 bases, the J end by 4 bases, with 7 bases between. The full variable domain, completed using reference TRBV28 and TRBJ2-7, is DVKVTQSSRYLVKRTGEKVFLECVQDMDHENMFWYRQDPGLGLRLIYFSYDVKMKEKGDIPEGYSVSREKKERFSLILESASTNQTSMYLCASRRWYEQYFGPGTRLTVT.

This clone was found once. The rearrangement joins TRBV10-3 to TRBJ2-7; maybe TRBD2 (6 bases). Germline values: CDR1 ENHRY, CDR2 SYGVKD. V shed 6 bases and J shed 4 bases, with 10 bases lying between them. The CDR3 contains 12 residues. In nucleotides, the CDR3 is TGTGCCATCAGCCGGAGCGGGTACGAGCAGTACTTC. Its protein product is CAISRSGYEQYF.

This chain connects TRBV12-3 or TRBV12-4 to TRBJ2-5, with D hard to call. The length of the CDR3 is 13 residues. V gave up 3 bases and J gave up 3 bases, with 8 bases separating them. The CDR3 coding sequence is TGTGCCAGCAGTTTGGGTCTAGAAGAGACCCAGTACTTC. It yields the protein CASSLGLEETQYF.

This chain's CDR3 is CASSQSSGGHGRETQYF. DNA of the CDR3: TGTGCCAGTAGTCAGAGTAGCGGGGGACATGGGAGGGAGACCCAGTACTTC. V and J are TRBV19 and TRBJ2-5, with 9 bases aligning to TRBD2. The CDR3 loop spans 17 amino acids. With 5 bases clipped from V and 5 bases from J, the junction kept 15 bases outside the gene matches. CDR1 and CDR2 from the germline V gene are LNHDA and SQIVND (reference sequence).